This is a list of T cell receptor beta chains from one sample in a study of T cells after yellow fever vaccination. TCRdb processed the 5' RACE reads anew with MiXCR; each CDR3 protein has one entry. Found here are about 360,000 distinct CDR3 sequences, roughly 6.2% of them singletons; the top ten hold 15%. The sample was PBMCs, taken 5 days after the yellow fever booster vaccination. These receptors originate from a man aged 30-40 years who received the YFV17D yellow fever vaccine. CDR3s include the opening cysteine and the closing phenylalanine or tryptophan. The D gene is left open where the match is weak. Some rows have no size entry. The others give once, few or many, or a class for an expanded clone.

abundance: many
j_gene: TRBJ2-2
v_gene: TRBV5-1
d_gene: NA
CDR3aa: CASRQEVGSGELFF
CDR3nt: TGCGCCAGCAGACAGGAAGTCGGTTCCGGGGAGCTGTTTTTT

abundance: few
j_gene: TRBJ2-1
v_gene: TRBV6-1
d_gene: NA
CDR3aa: CASRETERQFF
CDR3nt: TGTGCCAGCAGGGAGACAGAGAGGCAGTTCTTC

abundance: NA
j_gene: TRBJ2-7
v_gene: TRBV20-1
d_gene: NA
CDR3aa: CSARPDNYKQYF
CDR3nt: TGCAGTGCCCGCCCCGACAACTACAAGCAGTACTTC

abundance: many
j_gene: TRBJ2-5
v_gene: TRBV7-3
d_gene: NA
CDR3aa: CASSDSAQETQYF
CDR3nt: TGTGCCAGCAGCGACAGCGCCCAAGAGACCCAGTACTTC

abundance: many
j_gene: TRBJ2-1
v_gene: TRBV6-2/TRBV6-3
d_gene: NA
CDR3aa: CASSYTRVYHNEQFF
CDR3nt: TGTGCCAGCAGTTACACGCGAGTTTACCACAATGAGCAGTTCTTC

abundance: few
j_gene: TRBJ2-7
v_gene: TRBV9
d_gene: NA
CDR3aa: CASSVGSFSYEQYF
CDR3nt: TGTGCCAGCAGCGTAGGATCCTTCTCCTACGAGCAGTACTTC

abundance: few
j_gene: TRBJ2-2
v_gene: TRBV14
d_gene: NA
CDR3aa: CASSLMGLLGTGELFF
CDR3nt: TGTGCCAGCAGCCTCATGGGACTGCTGGGGACCGGGGAGCTGTTTTTT

abundance: few
j_gene: TRBJ1-2
v_gene: TRBV20-1
d_gene: TRBD1
CDR3aa: CSARGDRGWYGYTF
CDR3nt: TGCAGTGCTAGGGGGGACAGGGGTTGGTATGGCTACACCTTC

abundance: NA
j_gene: TRBJ1-2
v_gene: TRBV11-2
d_gene: TRBD1
CDR3aa: CASSPGQGGGYTF
CDR3nt: TGTGCCAGCAGCCCCGGACAGGGGGGAGGCTACACCTTC

abundance: many
j_gene: TRBJ2-5
v_gene: TRBV4-3
d_gene: NA
CDR3aa: CASSQDLQVQETQYF
CDR3nt: TGCGCCAGCAGCCAAGACTTGCAGGTTCAAGAGACCCAGTACTTC

abundance: many
j_gene: TRBJ2-2
v_gene: TRBV28
d_gene: TRBD1
CDR3aa: CASRDRANTGELFF
CDR3nt: TGTGCCAGTCGAGACAGGGCGAACACCGGGGAGCTGTTTTTT

abundance: NA
j_gene: TRBJ2-5
v_gene: TRBV7-8
d_gene: NA
CDR3aa: CASRVRETQYF
CDR3nt: TGTGCCAGCAGGGTGCGAGAGACCCAGTACTTC

abundance: few
j_gene: TRBJ2-7
v_gene: TRBV4-3
d_gene: TRBD1
CDR3aa: CASSQERTGWVEQYF
CDR3nt: TGCGCCAGCAGCCAAGAACGGACAGGGTGGGTCGAGCAGTACTTC

abundance: NA
j_gene: TRBJ2-1
v_gene: TRBV7-2
d_gene: NA
CDR3aa: CASSPTVSSYNEQFF
CDR3nt: TGTGCCAGCAGCCCGACAGTCAGCTCCTACAATGAGCAGTTCTTC

abundance: many
j_gene: TRBJ1-2
v_gene: TRBV7-8
d_gene: TRBD1
CDR3aa: CASSLEGGGLYGYTF
CDR3nt: TGTGCCAGCAGCTTAGAGGGAGGGGGCCTCTATGGCTACACCTTC

abundance: many
j_gene: TRBJ2-5
v_gene: TRBV11-2
d_gene: NA
CDR3aa: CASSQGGPPETQYF
CDR3nt: TGTGCCAGCAGCCAGGGGGGCCCCCCTGAGACCCAGTACTTC

abundance: many
j_gene: TRBJ1-6
v_gene: TRBV20-1
d_gene: TRBD1
CDR3aa: CSASRDRNYSPLHF
CDR3nt: TGCAGTGCTAGCCGGGACAGAAACTATTCACCCCTCCACTTT

abundance: few
j_gene: TRBJ2-1
v_gene: TRBV29-1
d_gene: NA
CDR3aa: CSVGGVGRFYNEQFF
CDR3nt: TGCAGCGTTGGTGGAGTAGGGCGGTTCTACAATGAGCAGTTCTTC

abundance: many
j_gene: TRBJ2-5
v_gene: TRBV6-5
d_gene: TRBD2
CDR3aa: CASSYSERTSGEF
CDR3nt: TGTGCCAGCAGTTACTCGGAGCGGACTAGCGGGGAGTTC

abundance: many
j_gene: TRBJ2-7
v_gene: TRBV12-3/TRBV12-4
d_gene: NA
CDR3aa: CASSPAGAFYEQYF
CDR3nt: TGTGCCAGCAGTCCCGCTGGTGCCTTTTACGAGCAGTACTTC

abundance: few
j_gene: TRBJ2-2
v_gene: TRBV12-3/TRBV12-4
d_gene: NA
CDR3aa: CASSLAPGTGELFF
CDR3nt: TGTGCCAGCAGTTTAGCGCCCGGGACCGGGGAGCTGTTTTTT

abundance: many
j_gene: TRBJ2-3
v_gene: TRBV27
d_gene: TRBD1
CDR3aa: CASSFTGQGYDTQYF
CDR3nt: TGTGCCAGCAGTTTCACCGGACAGGGCTACGATACGCAGTATTTT

abundance: many
j_gene: TRBJ2-3
v_gene: TRBV3-1
d_gene: NA
CDR3aa: CASSQRGTLTDTQYF
CDR3nt: TGTGCCAGCAGCCAGCGCGGGACACTTACAGATACGCAGTATTTT

abundance: few
j_gene: TRBJ2-1
v_gene: TRBV7-9
d_gene: NA
CDR3aa: CASSPARAGSKGNEQFF
CDR3nt: TGTGCCAGCAGCCCGGCCCGGGCAGGGTCTAAAGGGAATGAGCAGTTCTTC

abundance: NA
j_gene: TRBJ2-2
v_gene: TRBV19
d_gene: NA
CDR3aa: CASKGGAGGTGELFF
CDR3nt: TGTGCCAGTAAGGGGGGCGCAGGAGGCACCGGGGAGCTGTTTTTT

abundance: many
j_gene: TRBJ1-1
v_gene: TRBV5-1
d_gene: NA
CDR3aa: CASSLDQGYTEAFF
CDR3nt: TGCGCCAGCAGCTTGGACCAGGGGTACACTGAAGCTTTCTTT

abundance: many
j_gene: TRBJ2-1
v_gene: TRBV4-3
d_gene: NA
CDR3aa: CASSQDRVSGYEQFF
CDR3nt: TGCGCCAGCAGCCAAGATCGTGTCTCTGGCTATGAGCAGTTCTTC

abundance: few
j_gene: TRBJ2-1
v_gene: TRBV28
d_gene: NA
CDR3aa: CASSLVGVDGGREQFF
CDR3nt: TGTGCCAGCAGTTTAGTAGGGGTAGACGGGGGCCGTGAGCAGTTCTTC

abundance: many
j_gene: TRBJ2-5
v_gene: TRBV4-2
d_gene: NA
CDR3aa: CASSQGAAGQETQYF
CDR3nt: TGTGCCAGCAGCCAAGGGGCCGCAGGGCAAGAGACCCAGTACTTC

abundance: few
j_gene: TRBJ1-4
v_gene: TRBV20-1
d_gene: NA
CDR3aa: CSATGPEGGEKLFF
CDR3nt: TGCAGTGCTACCGGACCCGAAGGAGGGGAAAAACTGTTTTTT

abundance: few
j_gene: TRBJ2-3
v_gene: TRBV29-1
d_gene: TRBD1
CDR3aa: CSVNRGGGDTQYF
CDR3nt: TGCAGCGTAAACAGGGGTGGTGGGGATACGCAGTATTTT

abundance: many
j_gene: TRBJ2-7
v_gene: TRBV5-1
d_gene: TRBD1
CDR3aa: CASSLGQGPFEQYF
CDR3nt: TGCGCCAGCAGCTTGGGACAGGGTCCCTTCGAGCAGTACTTC

abundance: many
j_gene: TRBJ1-6
v_gene: TRBV12-3/TRBV12-4
d_gene: NA
CDR3aa: CASSPPTAYNSPLHF
CDR3nt: TGTGCCAGCAGCCCTCCGACAGCCTATAATTCACCCCTCCACTTT

abundance: many
j_gene: TRBJ2-4
v_gene: TRBV20-1
d_gene: TRBD2
CDR3aa: CSALHSGRENIQYF
CDR3nt: TGCAGTGCGCTTCATAGCGGGAGAGAAAACATTCAGTACTTC

abundance: few
j_gene: TRBJ2-7
v_gene: TRBV12-3/TRBV12-4
d_gene: NA
CDR3aa: CASSLRGGTAYEQYF
CDR3nt: TGTGCCAGCAGTTTAAGAGGAGGGACGGCCTACGAGCAGTACTTC

abundance: NA
j_gene: TRBJ2-5
v_gene: TRBV14
d_gene: NA
CDR3aa: CASSQAQSFRETQYF
CDR3nt: TGTGCCAGCAGCCAAGCTCAATCCTTCCGGGAGACCCAGTACTTC

abundance: NA
j_gene: TRBJ2-7
v_gene: TRBV19
d_gene: TRBD1
CDR3aa: CASSPETGGVYEQYF
CDR3nt: TGTGCCAGTAGTCCCGAGACAGGGGGCGTCTACGAGCAGTACTTC

abundance: many
j_gene: TRBJ2-2
v_gene: TRBV5-1
d_gene: NA
CDR3aa: CASSLAQTGSYTGELFF
CDR3nt: TGCGCCAGCAGCCTTGCACAAACCGGGTCCTACACCGGGGAGCTGTTTTTT

abundance: many
j_gene: TRBJ2-1
v_gene: TRBV4-1
d_gene: TRBD2
CDR3aa: CASSQHTGGLAGGSYNEQFF
CDR3nt: TGCGCCAGCAGCCAGCATACAGGGGGCCTAGCGGGAGGGTCCTACAATGAGCAGTTCTTC

abundance: NA
j_gene: TRBJ2-2
v_gene: TRBV5-5
d_gene: TRBD2
CDR3aa: CASSFTGGYTGELFF
CDR3nt: TGTGCCAGCAGCTTCACCGGGGGGTACACCGGGGAGCTGTTTTTT